This entry features one TCR beta chain sequence. Germline V gene data show CDR1 as LGHDT and CDR2 as YNNKEL (reference sequence). Deletions cut 0 bases from V and 4 bases from J, with 6 bases between. The length of the CDR3 is 13 residues. These data are taken from a study of blood T cell repertoires in COVID-19. The protocol was immunoSEQ multiplex PCR, while the TCRdb copy is restricted to in-frame clones and leaves out a portion. The sample lists about 170,000 clones, about four fifths occurring once. This chain links TRBV3-1 (or the pseudogene TRBV3-2) with TRBJ2-5; the D is unclear. This TCR was sampled from a woman aged 80 or older with acute or convalescent COVID-19. What was sequenced was peripheral blood. The CDR3, as DNA: TGTGCCAGCAGCCAAGATTCTCGAGAGACCCAGTACTTC. Translated, it gives CASSQDSRETQYF.